This T cell receptor (beta chain) was sequenced in a study of shared clonotypes between healthy human individuals. Per the germline V gene, CDR1 is MNHEY and CDR2 is SVGAGI. V lost 6 bases to trimming and J lost 8 bases, with 7 bases between them. The CDR3 is 10 amino acids. Genomic DNA belonging to each subset was distributed in equal measure over several immunoSEQ plates. Clones were read by immunoSEQ multiplex PCR, and TCRdb kept only the in-frame ones, dropping some. The data show under 650,000 clones, less than 96% seen once. The chain recombines TRBV6-5 with TRBJ1-2; D is unresolved. The sequence was collected from a woman younger than 45 in good health. The material sequenced was naive CD4+ T cells sorted from blood. This sample's subset: CD45RA+ positively selected. CDR3 DNA: TGTGCCAGCAGGGAGGGAGGCTACACCTTC. Its protein product is CASREGGYTF.